The entry below describes one T cell receptor (beta chain). Libraries were prepared by immunoSEQ multiplex PCR; TCRdb keeps only in-frame clonotypes and omits some of them. Among around 70,000 clones listed, about 85% were seen once. The source of the sample is a study of OX40 agonist ivuxolimab in advanced cancers. CDR1 SGHNT and CDR2 YYREEE come from the germline V gene (reference sequence). The CDR3 contains 11 residues. The V and J ends lost 2 bases and 7 bases respectively, with 7 bases between them. The sequence was obtained from an adult with an advanced solid tumor such as melanoma, head and neck, liver or kidney cancer. Sequencing used CD4+ or CD8+ T cells sorted from blood, obtained in a trial of the OX40 agonist ivuxolimab. V usage is TRBV5-4 and J usage is TRBJ2-7; no definite D call. The CDR3: CASSFQREQYF. The CDR3 DNA reads as TGTGCCAGCAGCTTTCAAAGAGAGCAGTACTTC.